The rows below give T cell receptor beta chains drawn from one sample of a study of control samples from healthy donors and cancer patients. The assay was immunoSEQ multiplex PCR, and TCRdb's table has in-frame clones only and misses some. The table shows roughly 120,000 clones, with 85% to 90% occurring only once. Source material: PBMCs. Every receptor here comes from a woman between 50 and 59 years old with colorectal cancer. CDR3s include the opening cysteine and the closing phenylalanine or tryptophan. The order of the fields is D gene, J gene, clone size, V gene, CDR3 DNA, CDR3 protein. D genes are given only for firm matches. Clone size is stated in some rows and not others, as once, few, many or a class when expanded.

D: .; J: TRBJ2-7; size: .; V: TRBV30; DNA: TGTGCCTGGACTAGAGGGGTTAGCTCTACCTACGAGCAGTACTTC; CDR3: CAWTRGVSSTYEQYF
D: .; J: TRBJ1-1; size: .; V: TRBV6-5; DNA: TGTGCCAGCAGCCGGACGGCGAACACTGAAGCTTTCTTT; CDR3: CASSRTANTEAFF
D: .; J: TRBJ1-1; size: .; V: TRBV7-9; DNA: TGTGCCAGCAGACACAGGGAAGCAACTGAAGCTTTCTTT; CDR3: CASRHREATEAFF
D: .; J: TRBJ2-6; size: once; V: TRBV18; DNA: TGTGCCAGCTCACCGGGACGGATCCGCTCTGGGGCCAACGTCCTGACTTTC; CDR3: CASSPGRIRSGANVLTF
D: .; J: TRBJ1-2; size: .; V: TRBV5-1; DNA: TGCGCCAGCAGCTTGGGGGGCCACGATTATCACTATGGCTACACCTTC; CDR3: CASSLGGHDYHYGYTF
D: TRBD1; J: TRBJ1-2; size: few; V: TRBV19; DNA: TGTGCCAGTAGTATGGGACAGTTCTATGGCTACACCTTC; CDR3: CASSMGQFYGYTF
D: .; J: TRBJ1-2; size: .; V: TRBV5-1; DNA: TGCGCCAGCAGCCTGACCCCCCAGAAGGGCTACACCTTC; CDR3: CASSLTPQKGYTF
D: .; J: TRBJ2-7; size: .; V: TRBV9; DNA: TGTGCCAGCAGCGTAGACGCTTGGCAGGGCGGCGAGCAGTACTTC; CDR3: CASSVDAWQGGEQYF
D: TRBD2; J: TRBJ2-1; size: once; V: TRBV27; DNA: TGTGCCAGCAGTGTCTCGACTAGCGGATACAATGAGCAGTTCTTC; CDR3: CASSVSTSGYNEQFF
D: .; J: TRBJ2-1; size: .; V: TRBV5-4; DNA: TGTGCCAGCAGCGTCTTTCCCCCCGAGGTAAATGAGCAGTTCTTC; CDR3: CASSVFPPEVNEQFF
D: TRBD1; J: TRBJ2-1; size: .; V: TRBV7-2; DNA: TGTGCCAGCAGCGTGGACAGGGTCAATGAGCAGTTCTTC; CDR3: CASSVDRVNEQFF
D: .; J: TRBJ2-1; size: .; V: TRBV7-2; DNA: TGTGCCAGCAGCTTCAGGGGTGTTTACAATGAGCAGTTCTTC; CDR3: CASSFRGVYNEQFF
D: .; J: TRBJ1-1; size: .; V: TRBV3-1/TRBV3-2; DNA: TGTGCCAGCAGCCAAGGAGGGGGGACTGAAGCTTTCTTT; CDR3: CASSQGGGTEAFF
D: .; J: TRBJ2-5; size: .; V: TRBV5-3; DNA: TGTGCCAGAAGCTTAGCCCCAGGGGAAGAGACCCAGTACTTC; CDR3: CARSLAPGEETQYF
D: .; J: TRBJ2-5; size: .; V: TRBV15; DNA: TGTGCCACCAGCAGAGAGAAGGGGGGGGAGACCCAGTACTTC; CDR3: CATSREKGGETQYF
D: TRBD2; J: TRBJ2-7; size: once; V: TRBV3-1/TRBV3-2; DNA: TGTGCCAGCAGCCTGGGACTAGCGGGAACCTACGAGCAGTACTTC; CDR3: CASSLGLAGTYEQYF
D: .; J: TRBJ1-2; size: .; V: TRBV5-5; DNA: TGTGCCAGCAGCTTGCTCGTGTCGGGTATGCGCTACACCTTC; CDR3: CASSLLVSGMRYTF
D: .; J: TRBJ1-1; size: .; V: TRBV19; DNA: TGTGCCAGTAGTATAGTGGGCAGGCTGATGAACACTGAAGCTTTCTTT; CDR3: CASSIVGRLMNTEAFF
D: TRBD1; J: TRBJ2-7; size: .; V: TRBV7-2; DNA: TGTGCCAGCAAAGTTAACAGGGGGCCTGACGAGCAGTACTTC; CDR3: CASKVNRGPDEQYF
D: .; J: TRBJ1-1; size: .; V: TRBV18; DNA: TGTGCCAGCTCATCCACCCAAGGGAACACTGAAGCTTTCTTT; CDR3: CASSSTQGNTEAFF
D: TRBD2; J: TRBJ2-3; size: .; V: TRBV9; DNA: TGTGCCAGCAGCGTAAGCCTAGCGGCGACAGATACGCAGTATTTT; CDR3: CASSVSLAATDTQYF